This T cell receptor beta chain stems from a study of blood T cell repertoires in COVID-19. The overall study: Material from acute and convalescent COVID-19 was sourced from the United States, Italy and Spain.

Assay used: immunoSEQ multiplex PCR; TCRdb lists only in-frame clones, some missing. Counted here are some 190,000 clones, 81% occurring once; the ten biggest clones make up roughly 9.6%. Unmatched junction bases numbered 8, after V lost 3 bases and J lost 5 bases. The CDR3 length is 15 residues. Germline assignment: CDR1 MGHRA and CDR2 YSYEKL. The TCR originated in a woman between 40 and 50 years old with COVID-19, enrolled during active disease. The genes are TRBV4-1 and TRBJ2-5, with 8 nucleotides matching TRBD1. Sequenced material: peripheral blood. The CDR3 region has the DNA TGCGCCAGCAGCCACTTGACAGGGGCATCGGAGACCCAGTACTTC. It translates to CASSHLTGASETQYF.